This T cell receptor beta chain was captured in a study of Ad26.COV2.S vaccination and SARS-CoV-2 variants. The V gene's germline CDR1 is LNHDA and CDR2 SQIVND (reference sequence). There are 13 residues in the CDR3. V lost 5 bases, J lost 5 bases, and 13 bases lay in between. The method was immunoSEQ multiplex PCR; TCRdb's version includes in-frame clones alone and lacks a portion of them. Among 300,000 to 400,000 clones listed, 75% to 90% were seen once. Treatment noted: about 20 received Ad26.COV2.S at low or high dose, single or two shots; several received placebo; per-sample allocation not given. The samples date from day 63 after the first vaccine or placebo injection.

The source material was peripheral blood, sampled in a trial of Ad26.COV2.S vaccine versus placebo. This receptor was taken from a person between 18 and 65 years old who received the Ad26.COV2.S COVID-19 vaccine or a placebo. This rearrangement joins TRBV19 to TRBJ2-7; TRBD1 or TRBD2 may be the D gene (6 bases each). CDR3 region: CASSFRGGDEQYF. CDR3 nucleotides: TGTGCCAGTAGTTTCAGGGGCGGGGACGAGCAGTACTTC.